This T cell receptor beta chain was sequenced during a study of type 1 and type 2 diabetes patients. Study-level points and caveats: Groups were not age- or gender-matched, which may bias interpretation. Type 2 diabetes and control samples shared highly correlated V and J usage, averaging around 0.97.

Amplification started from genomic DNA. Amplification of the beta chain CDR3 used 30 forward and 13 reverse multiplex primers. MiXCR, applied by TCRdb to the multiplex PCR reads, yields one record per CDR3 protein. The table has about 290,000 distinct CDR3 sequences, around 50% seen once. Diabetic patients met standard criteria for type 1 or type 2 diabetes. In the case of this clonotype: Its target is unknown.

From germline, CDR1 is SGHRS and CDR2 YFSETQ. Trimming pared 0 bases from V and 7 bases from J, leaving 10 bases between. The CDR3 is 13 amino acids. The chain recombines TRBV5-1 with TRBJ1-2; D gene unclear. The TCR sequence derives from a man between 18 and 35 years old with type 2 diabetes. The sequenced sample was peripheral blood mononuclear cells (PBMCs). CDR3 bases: TGCGCCAGCAGCTTGGAGCAGGCTACTGGCTACACCTTC. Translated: CASSLEQATGYTF.